The entry below describes one TCR beta chain. Its matching antigen is unknown. Produced via immunoSEQ multiplex PCR; TCRdb's table is partial and in-frame only. The sample has 66,000 or so clones, around 97% seen once. The record originates from a study of cytomegalovirus exposure and HLA in healthy donors. Study-wide results and caveats: In vitro work confirmed that three CMV-associated chains recognize CMV antigens.

The V and J ends lost 4 bases and 6 bases respectively, with 13 bases between them. The germline CDR1 and CDR2 sequences are SGHDT and YYEEEE. The CDR3 contains 13 residues. Input material: PBMCs. V gene TRBV5-6 combines with J gene TRBJ2-5; a possible D gene is TRBD2 (5 bases). The sequence was collected from a woman aged 18-29 years in good health and CMV-seropositive. The CDR3 region is CASSQVGVKTQYF. The CDR3 nucleotides read TGTGCCAGCAGCCAGGTCGGGGTAAAGACCCAGTACTTC.